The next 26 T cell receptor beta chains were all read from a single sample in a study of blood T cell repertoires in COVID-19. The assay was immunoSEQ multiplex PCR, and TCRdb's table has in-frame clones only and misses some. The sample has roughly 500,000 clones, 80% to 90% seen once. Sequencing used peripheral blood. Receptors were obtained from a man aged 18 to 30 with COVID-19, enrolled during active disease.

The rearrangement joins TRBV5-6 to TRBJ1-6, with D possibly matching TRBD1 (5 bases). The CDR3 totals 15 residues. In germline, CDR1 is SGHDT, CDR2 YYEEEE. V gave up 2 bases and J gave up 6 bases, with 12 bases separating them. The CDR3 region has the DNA TGTGCCAGCAGCTTTACGGAGGGGCGTAATTCACCCCTCCACTTT. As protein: CASSFTEGRNSPLHF.

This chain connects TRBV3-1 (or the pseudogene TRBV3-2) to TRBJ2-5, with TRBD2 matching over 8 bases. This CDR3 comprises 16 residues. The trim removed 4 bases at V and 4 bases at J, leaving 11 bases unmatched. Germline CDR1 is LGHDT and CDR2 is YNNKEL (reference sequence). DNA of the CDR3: TGTGCCAGCAGCCCCGCCTTTAGCGGGGTGGGAGAGACCCAGTACTTC. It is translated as CASSPAFSGVGETQYF.

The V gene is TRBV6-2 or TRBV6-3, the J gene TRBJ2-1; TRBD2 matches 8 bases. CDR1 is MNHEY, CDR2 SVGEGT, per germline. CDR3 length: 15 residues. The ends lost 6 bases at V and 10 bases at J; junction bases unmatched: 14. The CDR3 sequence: CASSRGGAGGQEQFF. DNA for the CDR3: TGTGCCAGCAGCCGCGGGGGTGCGGGGGGCCAGGAGCAGTTCTTC.

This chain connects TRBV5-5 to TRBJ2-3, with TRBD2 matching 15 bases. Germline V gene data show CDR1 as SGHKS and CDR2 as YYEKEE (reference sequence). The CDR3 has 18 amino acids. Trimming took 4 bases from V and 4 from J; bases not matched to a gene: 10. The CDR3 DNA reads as TGTGCCAGCAGCCAGGGACTAGCGGGGGGTGTAAGGCCAGATACGCAGTATTTT. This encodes CASSQGLAGGVRPDTQYF.

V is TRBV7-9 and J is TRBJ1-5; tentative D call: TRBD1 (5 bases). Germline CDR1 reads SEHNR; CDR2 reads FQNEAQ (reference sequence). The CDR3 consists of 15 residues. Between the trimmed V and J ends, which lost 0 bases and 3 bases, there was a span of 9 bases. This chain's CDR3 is CASSLAQVFNQPQHF. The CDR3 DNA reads TGTGCCAGCAGCTTAGCACAGGTCTTCAATCAGCCCCAGCATTTT.

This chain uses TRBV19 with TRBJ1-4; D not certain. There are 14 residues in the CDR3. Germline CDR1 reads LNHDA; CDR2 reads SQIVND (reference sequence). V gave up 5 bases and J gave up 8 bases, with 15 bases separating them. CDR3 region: CASSPAGGPEKLFF. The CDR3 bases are TGTGCCAGTAGTCCTGCTGGAGGTCCCGAAAAACTGTTTTTT.

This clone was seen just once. CDR3 DNA sequence: TGCAGTGCTAGTACTGGACAGGGGCCCGCTAGCACAGATACGCAGTATTTT. It encodes CSASTGQGPASTDTQYF. V is TRBV20-1 and J is TRBJ2-3; 9 bases match TRBD1. Germline V gene sequence: CDR1 DFQATT, CDR2 SNEGSKA (reference sequence). The length of the CDR3 is 17 residues. The V gene end was trimmed by 3 bases and the J gene end by 0 bases; junction bases not matched to a gene: 10.

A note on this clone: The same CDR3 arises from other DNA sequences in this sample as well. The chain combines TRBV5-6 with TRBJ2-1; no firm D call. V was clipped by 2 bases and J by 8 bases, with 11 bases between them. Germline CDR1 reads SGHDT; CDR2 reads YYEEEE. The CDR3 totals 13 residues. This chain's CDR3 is CASSFWLRDEQFF. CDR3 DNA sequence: TGTGCCAGCAGCTTTTGGTTGCGCGATGAGCAGTTCTTC.

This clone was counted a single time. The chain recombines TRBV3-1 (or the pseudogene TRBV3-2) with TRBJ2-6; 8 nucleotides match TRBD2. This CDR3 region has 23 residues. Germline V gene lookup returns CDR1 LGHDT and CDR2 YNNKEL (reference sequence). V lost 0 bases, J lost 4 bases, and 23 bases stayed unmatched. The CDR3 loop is CASSQDLGRSGSSTLVGANVLTF. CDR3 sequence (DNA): TGTGCCAGCAGCCAAGATCTAGGGCGGAGCGGGAGTTCAACTCTGGTCGGGGCCAACGTCCTGACTTTC.

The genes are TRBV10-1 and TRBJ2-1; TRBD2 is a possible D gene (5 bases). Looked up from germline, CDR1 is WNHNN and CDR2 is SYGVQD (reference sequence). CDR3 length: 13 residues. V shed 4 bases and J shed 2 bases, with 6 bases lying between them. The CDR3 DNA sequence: TGCGCCAGCAGTGGGACTGCCTACAATGAGCAGTTCTTC. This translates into CASSGTAYNEQFF.

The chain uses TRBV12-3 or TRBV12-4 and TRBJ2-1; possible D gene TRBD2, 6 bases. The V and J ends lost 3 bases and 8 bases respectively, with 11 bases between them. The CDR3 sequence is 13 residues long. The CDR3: CASSLGGRDEQFF. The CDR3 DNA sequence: TGTGCCAGCAGTTTGGGGGGTAGGGATGAGCAGTTCTTC.

In nucleotides, the CDR3 is TGTGCCACCAGCAACGGGACTAGCGGGAGATTTGCCAAAAACATTCAGTACTTC. Its translation is CATSNGTSGRFAKNIQYF. The chain uses TRBV15 and TRBJ2-4, with 14 bases fitting TRBD2. This CDR3 has 18 residues. The germline CDR1 and CDR2 sequences are LNHNV and YYDKDF (reference sequence). V lost 4 bases to trimming and J lost 1 base; unmatched junction nucleotides: 6.

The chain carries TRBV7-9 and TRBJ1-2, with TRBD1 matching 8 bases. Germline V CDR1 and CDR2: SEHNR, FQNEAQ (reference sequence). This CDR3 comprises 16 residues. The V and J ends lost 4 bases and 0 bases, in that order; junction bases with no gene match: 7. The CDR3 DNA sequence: TGTGCCAGCAGCTCCGGGACAGGTTCGCCTAACTATGGCTACACCTTC. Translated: CASSSGTGSPNYGYTF.

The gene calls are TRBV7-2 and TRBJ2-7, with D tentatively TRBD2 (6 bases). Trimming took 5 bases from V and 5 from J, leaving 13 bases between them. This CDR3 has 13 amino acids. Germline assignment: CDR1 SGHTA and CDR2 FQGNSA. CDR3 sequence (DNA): TGTGCCAGCAGCCCCGGACTATCGAACGAGCAGTACTTC. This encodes CASSPGLSNEQYF.

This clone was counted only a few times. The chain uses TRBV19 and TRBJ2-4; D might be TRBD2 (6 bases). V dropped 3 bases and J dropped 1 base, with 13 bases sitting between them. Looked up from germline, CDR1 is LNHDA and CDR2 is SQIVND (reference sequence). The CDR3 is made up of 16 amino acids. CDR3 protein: CASSIPSTSAKNIQYF. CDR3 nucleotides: TGTGCCAGTAGTATCCCCTCAACTAGCGCCAAAAACATTCAGTACTTC.

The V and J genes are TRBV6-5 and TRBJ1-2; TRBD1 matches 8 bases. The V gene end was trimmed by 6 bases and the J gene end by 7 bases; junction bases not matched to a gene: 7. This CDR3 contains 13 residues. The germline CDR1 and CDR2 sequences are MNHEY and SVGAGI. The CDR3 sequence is CASSLDRAGGYTF. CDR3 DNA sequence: TGTGCCAGCAGCCTGGACAGGGCCGGTGGCTACACCTTC.

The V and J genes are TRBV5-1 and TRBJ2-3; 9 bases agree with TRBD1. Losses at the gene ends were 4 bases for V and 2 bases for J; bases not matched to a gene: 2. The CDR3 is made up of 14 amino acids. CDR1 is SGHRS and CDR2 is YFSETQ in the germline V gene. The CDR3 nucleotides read TGCGCCAGCAGCGTACAGGGGGCCACAGATACGCAGTATTTT. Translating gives CASSVQGATDTQYF.

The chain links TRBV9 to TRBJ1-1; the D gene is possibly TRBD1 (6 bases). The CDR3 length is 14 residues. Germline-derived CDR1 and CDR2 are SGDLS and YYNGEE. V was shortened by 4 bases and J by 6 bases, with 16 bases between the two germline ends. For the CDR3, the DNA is TGTGCCAGCAGCACTACTTACAGGGTTGCTGAAGCTTTCTTT. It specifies CASSTTYRVAEAFF.

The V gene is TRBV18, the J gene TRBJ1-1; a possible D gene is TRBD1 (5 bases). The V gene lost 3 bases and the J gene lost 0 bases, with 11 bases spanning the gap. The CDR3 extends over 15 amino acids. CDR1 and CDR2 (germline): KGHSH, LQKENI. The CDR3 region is CASSPDRDMNTEAFF. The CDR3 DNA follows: TGTGCCAGCTCACCCGACAGAGACATGAACACTGAAGCTTTCTTT.

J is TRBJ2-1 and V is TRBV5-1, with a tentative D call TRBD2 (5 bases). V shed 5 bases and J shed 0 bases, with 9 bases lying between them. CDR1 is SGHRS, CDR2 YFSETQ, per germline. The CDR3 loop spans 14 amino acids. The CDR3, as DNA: TGCGCCAGCAGTCCGGGATTCTCCTACAATGAGCAGTTCTTC. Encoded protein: CASSPGFSYNEQFF.

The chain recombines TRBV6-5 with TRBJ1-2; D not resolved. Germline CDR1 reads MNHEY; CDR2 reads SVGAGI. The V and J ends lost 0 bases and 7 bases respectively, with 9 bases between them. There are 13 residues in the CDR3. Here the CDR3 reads CASSYSNEGGYTF. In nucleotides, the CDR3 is TGTGCCAGCAGTTACTCCAATGAGGGTGGCTACACCTTC.

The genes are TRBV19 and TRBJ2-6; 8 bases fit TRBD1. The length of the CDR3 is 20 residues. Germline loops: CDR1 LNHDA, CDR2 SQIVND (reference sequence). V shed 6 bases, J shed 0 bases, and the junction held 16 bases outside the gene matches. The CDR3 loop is CASRTDRAGGSDSGANVLTF. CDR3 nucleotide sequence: TGTGCCAGTAGGACGGACAGGGCAGGAGGATCAGACTCTGGGGCCAACGTCCTGACTTTC.

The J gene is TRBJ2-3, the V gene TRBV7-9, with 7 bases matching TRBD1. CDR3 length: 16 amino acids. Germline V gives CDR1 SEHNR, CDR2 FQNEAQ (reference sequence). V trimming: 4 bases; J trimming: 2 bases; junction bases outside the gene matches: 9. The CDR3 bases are TGTGCCAGCAGCTCTGACAGGGACGTATACACAGATACGCAGTATTTT. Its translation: CASSSDRDVYTDTQYF.

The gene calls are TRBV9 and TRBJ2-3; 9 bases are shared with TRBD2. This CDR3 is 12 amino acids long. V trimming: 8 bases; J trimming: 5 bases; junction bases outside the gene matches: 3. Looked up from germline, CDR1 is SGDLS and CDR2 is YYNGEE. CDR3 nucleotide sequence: TGTGCCAGTAATAGCGGGAGAGATACGCAGTATTTT. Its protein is CASNSGRDTQYF.

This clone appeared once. The CDR3 nucleotides are TGTGCCAGCAGCCCCGTGGGGGCGCGTCTAGGAAACACCATATATTTT. It encodes CASSPVGARLGNTIYF. The rearrangement links TRBV7-8 to TRBJ1-3; D might be TRBD1 (6 bases). V was clipped by 5 bases and J by 4 bases, with 18 bases between them. There are 16 residues in the CDR3. Per the germline V gene, CDR1 is SGHVS and CDR2 is FQNEAQ.

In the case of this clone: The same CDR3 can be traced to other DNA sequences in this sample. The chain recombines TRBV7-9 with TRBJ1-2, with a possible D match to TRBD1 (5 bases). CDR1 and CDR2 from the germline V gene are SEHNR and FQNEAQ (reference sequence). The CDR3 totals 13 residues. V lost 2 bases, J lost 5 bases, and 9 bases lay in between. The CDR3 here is CASSLSQGYGYTF. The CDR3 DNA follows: TGTGCCAGCAGCTTAAGCCAGGGTTATGGCTACACCTTC.